These 16 T cell receptor beta chains came from one sample sequenced in a study of PD-L1 blockade in urothelial cancer (dated by TCRdb to 2016 to 2017). The library was produced with the immunoSEQ multiplex PCR assay. Here the immuneACCESS table is served through TCRdb, limited to in-frame sequences with V and J called. Missing clones are a known gap in these copies; in checked studies unresolved V genes cover under half, and the rest lacks a known reason. A total of about 38,000 clones appear in this sample, roughly 90% of them only once. About 22% of the sample is in the top ten clones. The sample's time point, from its label and the paper: peripheral blood 6 weeks after treatment start. The starting material was PBMCs, obtained around atezolizumab (anti-PD-L1) treatment. These receptors were obtained from a man aged 60 to 75 with urothelial cancer.

The rearrangement joins TRBV10-3 to TRBJ1-1; tentative D call: TRBD1 (5 bases). The CDR3 contains 15 residues. CDR1 and CDR2 (germline): ENHRY, SYGVKD. V was shortened by 2 bases and J by 0 bases, with 10 bases between the two germline ends. The CDR3, as DNA: TGTGCCATCAGTGAGGATATAGGGGTGAACACTGAAGCTTTCTTT. Translating gives CAISEDIGVNTEAFF.

This clone turned up a few times. The chain employs TRBV19 and TRBJ2-6; TRBD1 matches at 7 bases. The CDR3 runs to 16 residues. The V and J ends lost 5 bases and 4 bases, in that order; junction bases with no gene match: 8. The V gene's germline CDR1 is LNHDA and CDR2 SQIVND (reference sequence). CDR3 DNA sequence: TGTGCCAGTAGTGTGAACAGGGGTGCCGGGGCCAACGTCCTGACTTTC. Translated, it gives CASSVNRGAGANVLTF.

This clone has just a few counts. The chain joins TRBV18 to TRBJ1-2, with D unclear. This CDR3 region has 15 residues. V was shortened by 5 bases and J by 3 bases, with 16 bases between the two germline ends. The germline gives CDR1 KGHSH, CDR2 LQKENI. The CDR3 region is CASSEKFGTDYGYTF. The CDR3 DNA follows: TGTGCCAGCTCAGAGAAGTTCGGTACTGACTATGGCTACACCTTC.

The gene calls are TRBV4-3 and TRBJ2-7, with TRBD1 matching over 7 bases. After removal of 1 base from V and 0 bases from J, the junction contained 3 bases not matched to a gene. This CDR3 comprises 15 residues. Germline CDR1 is LGHNA and CDR2 is YSLEER. CDR3 loop: CASSQGAGGSYEQYF. DNA of the CDR3: TGCGCCAGCAGCCAAGGGGCAGGGGGCTCCTACGAGCAGTACTTC.

This clone occurred once. The chain carries TRBV29-1 and TRBJ2-1; 7 nucleotides agree with TRBD2. Trimming took 1 base from V and 8 from J; bases not matched to a gene: 2. The CDR3 is made up of 12 amino acids. In germline, CDR1 is SQVTM, CDR2 ANQGSEA. CDR3 sequence reads: CSVEGGGDEQFF. CDR3 DNA: TGCAGCGTTGAAGGCGGGGGAGATGAGCAGTTCTTC.

This clone has only a few counts. The chain has TRBV11-3 and TRBJ2-3; 7 bases map to TRBD2. Germline loops: CDR1 SGHNT, CDR2 YENEEA. The ends lost 5 bases at V and 9 bases at J; junction bases unmatched: 11. This CDR3 region has 14 residues. CDR3 DNA: TGTGCCAGCAGCCTCACCTGGGGGGAGGGGACGCAGTATTTT. It codes for CASSLTWGEGTQYF.

This sequence joins TRBV6-5 and TRBJ2-5; 7 positions agree with TRBD1. The J call may not be correct, given that the DNA end is closer to TRBJ2-7. Germline V CDR1 and CDR2: MNHEY, SVGAGI. CDR3 size: 14 residues. For the CDR3, the DNA is TGTGCCAGCAGAAACAGACAGGGACGATACGAGCAGTACTTC. Encoded protein: CASRNRQGRYEQYF.

The chain has TRBV11-2 and TRBJ1-3; 9 nucleotides match TRBD1. The V gene end was trimmed by 5 bases and the J gene end by 1 base; junction bases not matched to a gene: 6. Per germline, CDR1 SGHAT and CDR2 FQNNGV. The CDR3 has 16 amino acids. The CDR3 spells CASSRGQGGSGNTIYF. The CDR3 DNA sequence: TGTGCCAGCAGCAGGGGACAGGGAGGGTCTGGAAACACCATATATTTT.

V is TRBV4-2 and J is TRBJ2-3; 9 positions agree with TRBD2. Trimming took 0 bases from V and 3 from J; bases not matched to a gene: 4. From germline, CDR1 is LGHNA and CDR2 YNFKEQ. CDR3 length: 16 residues. In DNA, the CDR3 is TGTGCCAGCAGCCAAGACCGTCTAGCGGGGACAGATACGCAGTATTTT. Its translation: CASSQDRLAGTDTQYF.

The chain recombines TRBV6-1 with TRBJ1-4; D may be TRBD1 (5 bases). Per the germline V gene, CDR1 is MNHNS and CDR2 is SASEGT. The CDR3 totals 14 residues. V lost 6 bases to trimming and J lost 8 bases, with 16 bases between them. CDR3 coding DNA: TGTGCCAGCAGGGGGCCGGGGGGGGACGAAAAACTGTTTTTT. Its protein is CASRGPGGDEKLFF.

This clone appeared a single time. The chain links TRBV7-9 to TRBJ1-2; D may be TRBD1 (5 bases). Germline CDR1 SEHNR, CDR2 FQNEAQ (reference sequence). The CDR3 totals 17 residues. Trimming stripped 5 bases from V and 1 base from J, with 20 bases between. In DNA form, the CDR3 reads TGTGCCAGCAGCCTCGGGGGGGTATGGTCGATTAACTATGGCTACACCTTC. This sequence encodes CASSLGGVWSINYGYTF. The entire variable domain, with the rest obtained from reference TRBV7-9 and TRBJ1-2, is as follows: DTGVSQNPRHKITKRGQNVTFRCDPISEHNRLYWYRQTLGQGPEFLTYFQNEAQLEKSRLLSDRFSAERPKGSFSTLEIQRTEQGDSAMYLCASSLGGVWSINYGYTFGSGTRLTVV.

This clone was found a few times. The chain joins TRBV2 to TRBJ1-2; no clear D gene. This CDR3 comprises 13 residues. With 5 bases removed from V and 2 bases from J, the gap between germline ends came to 9 bases. Germline V lookup: CDR1 SNHLY, CDR2 FYNNEI. DNA of the CDR3: TGTGCCAGCAGTTCGACACCCAACTATGGCTACACCTTC. It is translated as CASSSTPNYGYTF.

The chain couples TRBV5-1 to TRBJ2-1, with no clear D. V lost 4 bases and J lost 0, with 8 bases in between. The V gene's germline CDR1 is SGHRS and CDR2 YFSETQ. The length of the CDR3 is 14 residues. The CDR3 loop reads CASSRSGSYNEQFF. The CDR3 DNA follows: TGCGCCAGCAGCCGCAGTGGCTCCTACAATGAGCAGTTCTTC.

The rearrangement links TRBV5-1 to TRBJ2-1, with D unresolved. With 0 bases removed from V and 0 bases from J, the gap between germline ends came to 10 bases. This CDR3 is built from 16 residues. Germline CDR1 reads SGHRS; CDR2 reads YFSETQ. The CDR3 is CASSLVPGSSYNEQFF. CDR3 nucleotides: TGCGCCAGCAGCTTGGTCCCGGGTAGCTCCTACAATGAGCAGTTCTTC.

The chain employs TRBV10-2 and TRBJ2-7; TRBD2 matches at 8 bases. The length of the CDR3 is 14 residues. Trimming at V came to 3 bases and at J to 2 bases, leaving 3 bases not matched to a gene. Germline V gene lookup returns CDR1 WSHSY and CDR2 SAAADI. The CDR3 loop is CASSEISGTYEQYF. In DNA, the CDR3 is TGCGCCAGCAGTGAAATTAGCGGGACCTACGAGCAGTACTTC.

The rearrangement joins TRBV19 to TRBJ1-4, with D perhaps TRBD1 (6 bases). Germline V CDR1 and CDR2: LNHDA, SQIVND (reference sequence). The length of the CDR3 is 14 residues. Trimming removed 7 bases from V and 6 bases from J, with 15 bases in between. CDR3 DNA sequence: TGTGCCAGTACCGGCCAGGGGACGTATGAAAAACTGTTTTTT. Encoded protein: CASTGQGTYEKLFF.